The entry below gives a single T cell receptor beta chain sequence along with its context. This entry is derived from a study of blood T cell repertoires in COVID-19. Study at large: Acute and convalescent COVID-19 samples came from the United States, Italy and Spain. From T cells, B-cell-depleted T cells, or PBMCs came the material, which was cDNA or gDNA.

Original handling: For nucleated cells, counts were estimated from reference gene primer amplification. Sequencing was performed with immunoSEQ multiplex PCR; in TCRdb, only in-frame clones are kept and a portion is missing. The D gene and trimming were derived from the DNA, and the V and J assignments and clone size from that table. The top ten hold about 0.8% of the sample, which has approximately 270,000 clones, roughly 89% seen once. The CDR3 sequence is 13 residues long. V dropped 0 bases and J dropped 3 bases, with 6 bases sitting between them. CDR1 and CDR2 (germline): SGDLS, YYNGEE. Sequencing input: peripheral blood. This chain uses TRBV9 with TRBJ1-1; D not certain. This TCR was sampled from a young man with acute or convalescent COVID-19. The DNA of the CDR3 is TGTGCCAGCAGCGTAGTACAGTACACTGAAGCTTTCTTT. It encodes CASSVVQYTEAFF.